This TCR beta chain is from a study of cytomegalovirus exposure and HLA in healthy donors. Points on this clone: Its specificity is unknown.

Germline loops: CDR1 SGHRS, CDR2 YFSETQ. CDR3 length: 14 residues. With V trimmed by 6 bases and J by 1 base, 4 bases remained unmatched. Study-level findings and limits: Common viral pathogens seemed, in a later analysis, to connect with several of the most significant clusters. Across HLA loci, a later analysis found differing TCR association rates, with DRB1 most and HLA-C fewest.

PCR employed 60 Vbeta and 13 Jbeta primers. The data were produced by immunoSEQ multiplex PCR, yet TCRdb's version contains in-frame clones alone and is incomplete. The sample lists 200,000 to 250,000 clones; just under 70% were seen once. Sequencing input: PBMCs. The receptor was derived from a man between 40 and 49 years old in good health and CMV-seropositive. The rearrangement uses TRBV5-1 and TRBJ2-7; 10 bases are a match to TRBD2. Here the CDR3 DNA reads TGCGCCAGCACCCCGACTAGCGGGTCCTACGAGCAGTACTTC. This sequence encodes CASTPTSGSYEQYF.